This T cell receptor (beta chain) originates from a study of early T cells in non-severe SARS-CoV-2 infection. Study details: Chains from this unsorted whole-blood bulk RNA could not be paired.

Individual cDNA molecules received unique molecular identifiers during library preparation. Each CDR3 protein is one row after TCRdb ran MiXCR on the 5' RACE reads. The table includes over 55,000 distinct CDR3 sequences, around 13% detected once. This clonotype occurred many times. No antigen is known for it. Findings and caveats of the study: Matching results from VDJdb favored anti-spike CD8 responses, leaving private and CD4 specificities undetected.

The CDR3 consists of 15 residues. Per the germline V gene, CDR1 is SNHLY and CDR2 is FYNNEI. The junction had 5 bases not matched to a gene; V was cut back by 6 bases and J by 3 bases. The sequence came from an adult who was a healthcare worker with PCR-confirmed SARS-CoV-2 infection or an uninfected control (not recorded which). The V gene is TRBV2, the J gene TRBJ2-7; TRBD2 matches at 13 bases. The sample taken for sequencing was whole blood. The chain's CDR3 is CASRGGLAGFYEQYF. Written as DNA, the CDR3 is TGTGCCAGCAGGGGGGGACTAGCGGGATTCTACGAGCAGTACTTC.